This T cell receptor beta chain was observed in a study of T cells in Graves' hyperthyroidism and ophthalmopathy. It was uncontrolled infection, other autoimmune disease, pregnancy or lactation that excluded patients. Together with thyroid ultrasound, orbital computed tomography, serum thyroxine and TRAb, clinical symptoms were used for diagnoses. There are many counts of this clonotype. Researchers amplified the TCR beta CDR3 regions from RNA transcripts. The primer set for the first-round RT-PCR of the TCR CDR3 was HTBI. TCRdb recomputed calls from the multiplex PCR reads with MiXCR, one row per CDR3 protein. The table has fewer than 500,000 distinct CDR3 sequences, roughly 15% seen once; the top ten hold about 20%. Germline V CDR1 and CDR2: SGHVS, FNYEAQ. V dropped 5 bases and J dropped 0; count of bases not matched to a gene: 8. The CDR3 runs 16 residues.

Sequencing used blood. This chain uses TRBV7-6 with TRBJ2-3; TRBD1 aligns across 7 bases. The receptor comes from a woman in her thirties with Graves' ophthalmopathy. CDR3 sequence (DNA): TGTGCCAGCAGCCGTACAGGGGCCCCCAGCACAGATACGCAGTATTTT. As protein: CASSRTGAPSTDTQYF.